These 28 T cell receptor beta chains originate from one sample sequenced in a study of shared clonotypes between healthy human individuals. Some clones are missing from TCRdb's copy, which holds only in-frame ones; the method was immunoSEQ multiplex PCR. The sample carries a few million clones, roughly nine tenths recorded once. The specimen sequenced was naive CD4+ T cells sorted from blood. The sample's subset: CD45RA+ positively selected. These receptors all stem from a man younger than 30 in good health.

The chain has TRBV5-4 and TRBJ2-5, with D possibly TRBD1 on 6 matching bases. This CDR3 region has 15 residues. CDR1 and CDR2 (germline): SGHNT, YYREEE (reference sequence). With 1 base removed from V and 2 bases from J, the gap between germline ends came to 12 bases. The CDR3 sequence: CASSLRTAQQETQYF. The CDR3 nucleotides read TGTGCCAGCAGCTTGAGGACAGCGCAACAAGAGACCCAGTACTTC.

J is TRBJ1-5 and V is TRBV6-5, with unresolved D. The V and J ends lost 8 bases and 2 bases respectively, with 10 bases between them. Germline V gene sequence: CDR1 MNHEY, CDR2 SVGAGI. The CDR3 is made up of 13 amino acids. The CDR3 DNA sequence: TGTGCCAGCTGCGAAAGGGGCAATCAGCCCCAGCATTTT. This sequence encodes CASCERGNQPQHF.

V is TRBV14 and J is TRBJ2-2; D is unclear. CDR1 and CDR2 from the germline V gene are SGHDN and FVKESK. This CDR3 contains 16 residues. V dropped 3 bases and J dropped 4 bases, with 15 bases sitting between them. The CDR3 region is CASSQKKTVSTGELFF. CDR3 coding DNA: TGTGCCAGCAGCCAGAAAAAAACAGTTTCCACCGGGGAGCTGTTTTTT.

The CDR3 DNA sequence: TGCGCCAGCAGCTTGGAGCAGGGCACCGGGGCCAACGTCCTGACTTTC. Protein: CASSLEQGTGANVLTF. The rearrangement uses TRBV5-1 and TRBJ2-6, with D tentatively TRBD1 (5 bases). This CDR3 is built from 16 residues. The V gene lost 0 bases and the J gene lost 4 bases, with 11 bases spanning the gap. Germline V gene lookup returns CDR1 SGHRS and CDR2 YFSETQ.

The V and J genes are TRBV4-3 and TRBJ2-4; 7 positions agree with TRBD2. The V gene's germline CDR1 is LGHNA and CDR2 YSLEER. CDR3 size: 17 residues. V gave up 2 bases and J gave up 3 bases; unmatched junction bases: 10. The CDR3 is CASSQPGREVGKNIQYF. In DNA, the CDR3 is TGCGCCAGCAGCCAACCGGGACGGGAGGTGGGCAAAAACATTCAGTACTTC.

The rearrangement links TRBV5-1 to TRBJ1-2; 7 positions match TRBD1. The CDR3 has 16 residues. V was pared by 1 base and J by 8 bases, with 14 bases of the junction left unmatched. The germline V gene encodes CDR1 SGHRS and CDR2 YFSETQ. The CDR3 is CASSLSLTNRGGGYTF. In DNA, the CDR3 is TGCGCCAGCAGCTTGTCCCTAACTAACAGGGGCGGCGGCTACACCTTC.

The V gene is TRBV4-1, the J gene TRBJ1-3, with unresolved D. In germline, CDR1 is MGHRA, CDR2 YSYEKL. There are 17 residues in the CDR3. Deletions cut 1 base from V and 3 bases from J, with 16 bases between. The CDR3 here is CASSQGPVSLVGNTIYF. CDR3 sequence (DNA): TGCGCCAGCAGCCAAGGACCCGTGTCTCTTGTTGGAAACACCATATATTTT.

This chain joins TRBV9 and TRBJ2-2; D gene unclear. The CDR3 sequence is 14 residues long. Looked up from germline, CDR1 is SGDLS and CDR2 is YYNGEE. V lost 4 bases and J 1 base, leaving 8 bases between the germline ends. The CDR3 DNA follows: TGTGCCAGCAGCCCCCCTCAGAACACCGGGGAGCTGTTTTTT. Translation gives CASSPPQNTGELFF.

The chain has TRBV30 and TRBJ2-3; D is unresolved. V was pared by 2 bases and J by 0 bases, with 12 bases between. The CDR3 has 15 residues. Germline CDR1 reads GTSNPN; CDR2 reads SVGIG (reference sequence). The CDR3 region has the DNA TGTGCCTGGAGTATTTTGTCCTCTAGCACAGATACGCAGTATTTT. It is translated as CAWSILSSSTDTQYF.

The rearrangement joins TRBV5-1 to TRBJ1-1; no definite D call. The V gene's germline CDR1 is SGHRS and CDR2 YFSETQ. V was cut by 0 bases and J by 3 bases, with 9 bases left in between. The CDR3 loop spans 14 amino acids. CDR3 sequence (DNA): TGCGCCAGCAGCTTGGACACCTTGGACACTGAAGCTTTCTTT. Protein sequence: CASSLDTLDTEAFF.

This clone has only one observation. DNA for the CDR3: TGTGCCATCAGCGTAGACCGTAGAATGGGGGAGACCCAGTACTTC. Translated: CAISVDRRMGETQYF. The chain is built from TRBV10-3 and TRBJ2-5, with D unresolved. The CDR3 extends over 15 amino acids. Trimming stripped 6 bases from V and 5 bases from J, with 19 bases between. Germline CDR1 and CDR2: ENHRY and SYGVKD.

The V gene is TRBV6-5, the J gene TRBJ2-5; TRBD2 agrees at 8 bases. Trimming removed 3 bases from V and 9 bases from J; junction bases left unmatched: 3. The CDR3 totals 12 residues. Germline V lookup: CDR1 MNHEY, CDR2 SVGAGI. The DNA for the CDR3 is TGTGCCAGCAGTTATGCCGGGAGGGCCCAGTACTTC. Translation: CASSYAGRAQYF.

J is TRBJ1-4 and V is TRBV6-1; 10 bases fit TRBD1. Germline V CDR1 and CDR2: MNHNS, SASEGT. Trimming cost V 1 base and J 10 bases; bases outside gene matches: 9. This CDR3 has 16 residues. The CDR3 sequence: CASSEGWDRGWVKLFF. The DNA of the CDR3 is TGTGCCAGCAGTGAAGGGTGGGACAGGGGTTGGGTAAAACTGTTTTTT.

J is TRBJ2-3 and V is TRBV5-4, with TRBD2 identical over 11 bases. This CDR3 spans 16 amino acids. The germline V gene encodes CDR1 SGHNT and CDR2 YYREEE (reference sequence). V lost 3 bases, J lost 2 bases, and 5 bases stayed unmatched. The CDR3 here is CASSSRLAGNTDTQYF. CDR3 DNA: TGTGCCAGCAGCTCGCGACTAGCGGGAAACACAGATACGCAGTATTTT.

V usage is TRBV11-2 and J usage is TRBJ1-1; 8 nucleotides line up with TRBD1. The CDR3 runs 15 residues. Germline CDR1 SGHAT, CDR2 FQNNGV. After removal of 3 bases from V and 0 bases from J, the junction contained 3 bases not matched to a gene. CDR3 DNA sequence: TGTGCCAGCAGCTTGACAGGGGTTCTGAACACTGAAGCTTTCTTT. Amino acid sequence: CASSLTGVLNTEAFF. The variable domain in full, with the rest retrieved from reference TRBV11-2 and TRBJ1-1, is EAGVAQSPRYKIIEKRQSVAFWCNPISGHATLYWYQQILGQGPKLLIQFQNNGVVDDSQLPKDRFSAERLKGVDSTLKIQPAKLEDSAVYLCASSLTGVLNTEAFFGQGTRLTVV.

The chain recombines TRBV19 with TRBJ2-7; TRBD1 or TRBD2 may be the D gene (5 bases each). Germline V gene lookup returns CDR1 LNHDA and CDR2 SQIVND (reference sequence). This CDR3 contains 15 residues. The germline V and J ends were trimmed by 7 bases and 0 bases, with 16 bases remaining between them. The DNA for the CDR3 is TGTGCCAGTACCCCTGACTGGGGGTCCTCCTACGAGCAGTACTTC. This encodes CASTPDWGSSYEQYF.

Here the CDR3 DNA reads TGTGCCAGCAGCGCAGGCAGTCCTAATGAAAAACTGTTTTTT. Translated, it gives CASSAGSPNEKLFF. The chain couples TRBV7-2 to TRBJ1-4, with no clear D. The germline V gene encodes CDR1 SGHTA and CDR2 FQGNSA. This CDR3 has 14 amino acids. The V and J ends lost 5 bases and 3 bases respectively, with 10 bases between them.

The rearrangement links TRBV6-1 to TRBJ2-7, with a tentative D call TRBD2 (6 bases). The CDR3 length is 15 residues. V was trimmed by 3 bases and J by 3 bases, leaving 15 bases between them. The germline CDR1 and CDR2 sequences are MNHNS and SASEGT. The CDR3: CASSDPSAGFYEQYF. The CDR3 DNA sequence: TGTGCCAGCAGTGATCCCTCGGCGGGATTCTACGAGCAGTACTTC.

The chain has TRBV10-3 and TRBJ2-7; TRBD2 matches 11 bases. Germline V gives CDR1 ENHRY, CDR2 SYGVKD. V was clipped by 7 bases and J by 5 bases; unmatched bases: 4. The CDR3 length is 13 residues. The CDR3 protein is CAINSGRADEQYF. In DNA, the CDR3 is TGTGCCATCAATAGCGGGAGGGCCGACGAGCAGTACTTC.

The chain joins TRBV18 to TRBJ2-7; D is unresolved. V was cut by 8 bases and J by 4 bases, with 15 bases left in between. The CDR3 has 13 amino acids. CDR1 and CDR2 (germline): KGHSH, LQKENI. CDR3 DNA: TGTGCCAGCCTCGAGACTGGAAGGTACGAGCAGTACTTC. Translating gives CASLETGRYEQYF.

The rearrangement uses TRBV18 and TRBJ1-2; no reliable D call. Trimming left V 0 bases short and J 6 bases short, with 11 bases between. The length of the CDR3 is 14 residues. The germline V gene has CDR1 KGHSH and CDR2 LQKENI. CDR3 residues: CASSPPSGSNGYTF. DNA for the CDR3: TGTGCCAGCTCACCACCCTCGGGAAGTAATGGCTACACCTTC.

This chain joins TRBV19 and TRBJ1-2; D unclear. The germline gives CDR1 LNHDA, CDR2 SQIVND (reference sequence). V dropped 3 bases and J dropped 4 bases, with 9 bases sitting between them. CDR3 length: 13 residues. CDR3 in amino acids: CASSIPDAYGYTF. The CDR3 bases are TGTGCCAGTAGTATTCCGGACGCCTATGGCTACACCTTC.

As concerns this clone: One end of the junction is discordant with germline, which a read error may explain. The V gene is TRBV18, the J gene TRBJ2-2; 8 bases fit TRBD1. The CDR3 is made up of 14 amino acids. The V gene's germline CDR1 is KGHSH and CDR2 LQKENI. The chain's CDR3 is CASSPLDRGLGLFF. The CDR3, as DNA: TGTGCCAGCTCGCCACTAGACAGGGGCCTTGGGCTGTTTTTT.

In its sample, this clone was seen a few times. The chain joins TRBV18 to TRBJ1-4; D remains unclear. From germline, CDR1 is KGHSH and CDR2 LQKENI. CDR3 length: 14 residues. Trimming took off 6 bases at V and 7 bases at J, with 15 bases between the two ends. The CDR3: CASSSFAEGEKLFF. CDR3 sequence (DNA): TGTGCCAGCTCTTCGTTCGCCGAGGGTGAAAAACTGTTTTTT.

V and J are TRBV6-1 and TRBJ1-6; D uncertain. This CDR3 contains 15 residues. Trimming took 5 bases from V and 10 from J, leaving 18 bases between them. The germline gives CDR1 MNHNS, CDR2 SASEGT. CDR3 amino acids: CASSLTAELGSPLHF. The CDR3, as DNA: TGTGCCAGCAGTTTAACGGCAGAACTGGGCTCACCCCTCCACTTT.

The chain links TRBV7-8 to TRBJ2-1; 8 bases fit TRBD1. Trimming at V came to 1 base and at J to 4 bases, leaving 3 bases not matched to a gene. Looked up from germline, CDR1 is SGHVS and CDR2 is FQNEAQ. The CDR3 is made up of 15 amino acids. CDR3 region: CASSLEDREYNEQFF. The CDR3 bases are TGTGCCAGCAGCTTAGAGGACAGGGAGTACAATGAGCAGTTCTTC. Combining the CDR3 with reference TRBV7-8 and TRBJ2-1 gives the whole variable domain GAGVSQSPRYKVAKRGQDVALRCDPISGHVSLFWYQQALGQGPEFLTYFQNEAQLDKSGLPSDRFFAERPEGSVSTLKIQRTQQEDSAVYLCASSLEDREYNEQFFGPGTRLTVL.

The chain has TRBV6-6 and TRBJ1-6, with D unresolved. CDR3 length equals 16 residues. CDR1 MNHNY and CDR2 SVGAGI come from the germline V gene (reference sequence). Trimming cost V 7 bases and J 0 bases, with 13 bases left between them. CDR3 protein: CASIHRQSSYNSPLHF. As DNA, the CDR3 is TGTGCCAGCATCCACCGGCAGAGCTCCTATAATTCACCCCTCCACTTT.

This clone was seen a few times. J is TRBJ1-5 and V is TRBV13; TRBD1 agrees at 10 bases. The J segment lost 2 bases and the V segment lost 4 bases, leaving 2 bases of the junction unmatched. The germline CDR1 and CDR2 sequences are PRHDT and FYEKMQ (reference sequence). The CDR3 totals 15 residues. The CDR3 is CASSSGQGGNQPQHF. The CDR3 nucleotides are TGTGCCAGCAGCTCCGGACAGGGGGGCAATCAGCCCCAGCATTTT.